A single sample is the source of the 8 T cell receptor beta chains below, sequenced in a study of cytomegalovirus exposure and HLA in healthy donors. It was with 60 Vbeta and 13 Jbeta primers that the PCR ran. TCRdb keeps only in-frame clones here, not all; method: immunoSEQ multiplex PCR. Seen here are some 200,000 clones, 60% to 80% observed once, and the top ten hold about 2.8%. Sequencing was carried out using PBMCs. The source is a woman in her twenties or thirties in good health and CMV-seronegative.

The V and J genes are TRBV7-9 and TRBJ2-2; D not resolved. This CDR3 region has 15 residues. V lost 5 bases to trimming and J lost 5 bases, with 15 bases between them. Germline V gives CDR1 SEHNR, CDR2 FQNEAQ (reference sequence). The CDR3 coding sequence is TGTGCCAGCAGCCCCCGCCCCGGAGAGACCGGGGAGCTGTTTTTT. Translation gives CASSPRPGETGELFF.

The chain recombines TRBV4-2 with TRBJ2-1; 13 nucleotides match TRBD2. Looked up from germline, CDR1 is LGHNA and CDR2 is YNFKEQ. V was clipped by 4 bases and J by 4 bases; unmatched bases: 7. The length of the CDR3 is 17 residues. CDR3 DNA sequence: TGTGCCAGCAGCCGAGGACTAGCGGGGGTCGATTACAATGAGCAGTTCTTC. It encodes CASSRGLAGVDYNEQFF.

For the CDR3, the DNA is TGTGCCAGCGTGCGAGGGACAGGGTCCTACGAGCAGTACTTC. Translation: CASVRGTGSYEQYF. The V gene is TRBV6-1, the J gene TRBJ2-7, with TRBD1 identical over 9 bases. Germline CDR1 MNHNS, CDR2 SASEGT. V was pared by 8 bases and J by 1 base, with 6 bases of the junction left unmatched. The CDR3 spans 14 residues.

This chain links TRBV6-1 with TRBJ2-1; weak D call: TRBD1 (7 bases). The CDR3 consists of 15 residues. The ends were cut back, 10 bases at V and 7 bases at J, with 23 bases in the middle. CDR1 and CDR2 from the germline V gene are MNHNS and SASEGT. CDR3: CATTQDREDDNEQFF. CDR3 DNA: TGTGCCACCACCCAAGACAGGGAGGATGATAATGAGCAGTTCTTC.

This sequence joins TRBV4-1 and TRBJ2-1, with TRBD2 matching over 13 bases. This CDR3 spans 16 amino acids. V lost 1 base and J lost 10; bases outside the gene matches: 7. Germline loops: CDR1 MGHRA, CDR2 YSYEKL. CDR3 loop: CASSQGPGLAGSEQFF. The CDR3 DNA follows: TGCGCCAGCAGCCAAGGACCGGGACTAGCGGGATCGGAGCAGTTCTTC.

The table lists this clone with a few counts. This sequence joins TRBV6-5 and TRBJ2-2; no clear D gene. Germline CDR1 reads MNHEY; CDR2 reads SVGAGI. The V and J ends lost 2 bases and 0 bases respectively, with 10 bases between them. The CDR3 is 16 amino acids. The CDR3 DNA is TGTGCCAGCAGTTACCAGACATATTCGAACACCGGGGAGCTGTTTTTT. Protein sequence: CASSYQTYSNTGELFF.

The CDR3 reads CASSFSDEQFF. DNA for the CDR3: TGTGCCAGCAGTTTCAGCGATGAGCAGTTCTTC. The chain recombines TRBV28 with TRBJ2-1, with unresolved D. Germline CDR1 reads MDHEN; CDR2 reads SYDVKM. Trimming cost V 3 bases and J 8 bases, with 5 bases left between them. CDR3 size: 11 residues. The full variable domain, completed using reference TRBV28 and TRBJ2-1, is DVKVTQSSRYLVKRTGEKVFLECVQDMDHENMFWYRQDPGLGLRLIYFSYDVKMKEKGDIPEGYSVSREKKERFSLILESASTNQTSMYLCASSFSDEQFFGPGTRLTVL.

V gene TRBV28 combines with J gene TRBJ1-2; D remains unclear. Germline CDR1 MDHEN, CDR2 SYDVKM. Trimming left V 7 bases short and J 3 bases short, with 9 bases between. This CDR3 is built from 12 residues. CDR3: CASNGPDYGYTF. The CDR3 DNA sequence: TGTGCCAGCAATGGGCCCGACTATGGCTACACCTTC.